The clone carrying this T cell receptor beta chain was seen many times. Germline V gene lookup returns CDR1 DFQATT and CDR2 SNEGSKA (reference sequence). Trimming took off 4 bases at V and 4 bases at J, with 8 bases between the two ends. This CDR3 spans 12 amino acids. Alongside a J-beta primer mix, a sample-barcoded 5' primer served in a second PCR lasting roughly 6 to 11 cycles. TCRdb re-derived calls from the 5' RACE reads in MiXCR, one entry per CDR3 protein. Among hundreds of thousands of distinct CDR3 sequences listed, about 30% were seen once. The data derive from a study of blood T cells in healthy people across ages.

This receptor was obtained from a woman aged 80 or over in good health. Specimen: blood. The chain links TRBV20-1 to TRBJ2-1, with no clear D. The CDR3, as DNA: TGCAGTGCTAATTCCGGTTACAATGAGCAGTTCTTC. Encoded protein: CSANSGYNEQFF.